The source of this T cell receptor beta chain is a study of early T cells in non-severe SARS-CoV-2 infection. A single record per CDR3 protein comes from TCRdb applying MiXCR to the 5' RACE reads. The sample includes 84,000 or so distinct CDR3 sequences, 11% to 15% of them seen just once. The length of the CDR3 is 14 residues. Germline V gives CDR1 SGHTA, CDR2 FQGNSA. V was cut by 4 bases and J by 8 bases, with 17 bases left in between. This clonotype originated in an adult who was a healthcare worker with PCR-confirmed SARS-CoV-2 infection or an uninfected control (not recorded which). The sample was whole blood. The chain employs TRBV7-2 and TRBJ1-2; D not certain. CDR3 residues: CASSSPGPLRGYTF. As DNA, the CDR3 is TGTGCCAGCAGCTCACCCGGACCCCTGAGAGGCTACACCTTC.